This entry lists 20 T cell receptor beta chains sequenced from one sample in a study of T cells after yellow fever vaccination. TCRdb re-called the 5' RACE reads through MiXCR, storing one row per CDR3 protein. The sample consists of 100,000 to 150,000 distinct CDR3 sequences, more than 7.5% of them appearing once. The source was CD8+ T cells sorted from PBMCs, collected on the day of the yellow fever booster vaccination. These receptor sequences come from a man between 18 and 29 years old who received the YFV17D yellow fever vaccine.

This clonotype was observed a few times. The genes are TRBV5-1 and TRBJ1-2, with D perhaps TRBD1 (6 bases). The CDR3 length is 14 residues. CDR1 is SGHRS, CDR2 YFSETQ, per germline. V was pared by 4 bases and J by 5 bases, with 15 bases between. Here the CDR3 DNA reads TGCGCCAGCAGCCCCACAGGGCCTGGGTATGGCTACACCTTC. As protein: CASSPTGPGYGYTF.

This clonotype was observed a handful of times. The junction and the germline gene differ at one end; a read error may be behind it. The V call is TRBV27, the J call TRBJ1-6, with a possible D match to TRBD1 (6 bases). Germline CDR1 reads MNHEY; CDR2 reads SMNVEV (reference sequence). The CDR3 contains 14 residues. This chain's CDR3 is CASRPGDYKSPLHF. Here the CDR3 DNA reads TGTGCCAGCAGGCCAGGGGATTATAAGTCACCCCTCCACTTT.

There are many counts of this clonotype. In DNA, the CDR3 is TGCAGCGTTGAAACTGGGACAGACCGGGAGCAGTACGTC. Its translation is CSVETGTDREQYV. The rearrangement joins TRBV29-1 to TRBJ2-7; TRBD1 matches at 7 bases. The CDR3 sequence is 13 residues long. The V and J ends lost 2 bases and 7 bases, in that order; junction bases with no gene match: 8. The V gene's germline CDR1 is SQVTM and CDR2 ANQGSEA.

This clonotype was picked up a small number of times. This chain uses TRBV6-2 or TRBV6-3 with TRBJ2-2; D uncertain. This CDR3 has 15 amino acids. The ends were cut back, 0 bases at V and 7 bases at J, with 12 bases in the middle. Germline V gene data show CDR1 as MNHEY and CDR2 as SVGEGT. CDR3 nucleotide sequence: TGTGCCAGCAGTTACTCGGTCAAACCGAGCGGGGAGCTGTTTTTT. This codes for CASSYSVKPSGELFF.

This clonotype has more than one count but fewer than ten. The chain is built from TRBV4-1 and TRBJ2-2; 8 bases align to TRBD1. This CDR3 spans 16 amino acids. CDR1 is MGHRA and CDR2 is YSYEKL in the germline V gene. V was clipped by 1 base and J by 6 bases; unmatched bases: 7. CDR3 in DNA: TGCGCCAGCAGCCAAGTGGCAGGGGGCGTCGCCGGGGAGCTGTTTTTT. As protein: CASSQVAGGVAGELFF.

The gene calls are TRBV4-3 and TRBJ2-3, with 7 positions matching TRBD1. This CDR3 spans 15 amino acids. J gave up 0 bases and V 8 bases, and 8 bases lay outside the gene matches. Germline V gives CDR1 LGHNA, CDR2 YSLEER. The CDR3 region is CASGYRDRSTDTQYF. CDR3 DNA sequence: TGCGCCAGCGGTTACCGGGACAGAAGCACAGATACGCAGTATTTT.

This clonotype was found a few times. The chain combines TRBV7-2 with TRBJ1-5, with D possibly TRBD1 on 5 matching bases. Trimming pared 3 bases from V and 10 bases from J, leaving 13 bases between. The CDR3 totals 13 residues. The germline V gene has CDR1 SGHTA and CDR2 FQGNSA. CDR3 DNA sequence: TGTGCCAGCAGCTTGCAGGGTTTGAGACCCCAGCATTTT. Protein: CASSLQGLRPQHF. The full variable domain, completed using reference TRBV7-2 and TRBJ1-5, is GAGVSQSPSNKVTEKGKDVELRCDPISGHTALYWYRQSLGQGLEFLIYFQGNSAPDKSGLPSDRFSAERTGGSVSTLTIQRTQQEDSAVYLCASSLQGLRPQHFGDGTRLSIL.

The chain uses TRBV3-1 and TRBJ2-3, with D possibly TRBD2 on 5 matching bases. V gave up 2 bases and J gave up 5 bases, with 20 bases separating them. CDR1 is LGHDT and CDR2 is YNNKEL in the germline V gene (reference sequence). This CDR3 spans 17 amino acids. The CDR3 loop reads CASSQTGPTRNGDTQYF. The CDR3 DNA is TGTGCCAGCAGCCAAACGGGTCCTACTAGAAACGGAGATACGCAGTATTTT.

This clonotype was observed a few times. The rearrangement uses TRBV20-1 and TRBJ2-2, with 7 bases aligning to TRBD1. There are 14 residues in the CDR3. V shed 1 base and J 8 bases; nucleotides not matched to a gene: 7. CDR1 is DFQATT, CDR2 SNEGSKA, per germline (reference sequence). The CDR3 region has the DNA TGCAGTGCTAGAGTTCAGGGGGTTGGTGGGGAGCTGTTTTTT. It specifies CSARVQGVGGELFF.

This clonotype was detected only once. The V gene is TRBV6-5, the J gene TRBJ2-3; TRBD1 aligns across 9 bases. CDR1 is MNHEY, CDR2 SVGAGI, per germline. The CDR3 length is 16 residues. The ends lost 5 bases at V and 6 bases at J; junction bases unmatched: 12. The CDR3 reads CASSRTGTGPVDTQYF. As DNA, the CDR3 is TGTGCCAGCAGTCGGACCGGGACAGGGCCAGTGGATACGCAGTATTTT.

V usage is TRBV4-1 and J usage is TRBJ1-2; the D gene is possibly TRBD1 (5 bases). The CDR3 has 13 residues. Germline CDR1 and CDR2: MGHRA and YSYEKL. Trimming took 4 bases from V and 2 from J, leaving 8 bases between them. The CDR3 spells CASSRDSNYGYTF. DNA for the CDR3: TGCGCCAGCAGCCGAGACAGCAACTATGGCTACACCTTC.

This clonotype was found a few times. The chain carries TRBV4-1 and TRBJ2-1; D is uncertain. The germline V gene encodes CDR1 MGHRA and CDR2 YSYEKL. Trimming cost V 4 bases and J 15 bases, with 25 bases left between them. The CDR3 has 15 amino acids. CDR3 nucleotides: TGCGCCAGCAGCCCAACCCCGACCCCTGTCCCCCATAGGTTCTTC. It translates to CASSPTPTPVPHRFF.

This clonotype was detected a few times. This rearrangement joins TRBV28 to TRBJ1-2; D gene uncertain. The CDR3 totals 16 residues. CDR1 is MDHEN, CDR2 SYDVKM, per germline. The V end lost 2 bases, the J end lost 0 bases, and 13 bases lay between the germline ends. CDR3 coding DNA: TGTGCCAGCAGTTTAATCTTGGGTACGGCTAACTATGGCTACACCTTC. Encoded protein: CASSLILGTANYGYTF.

This chain joins TRBV29-1 and TRBJ2-1; D ambiguous. There are 12 residues in the CDR3. V gave up 7 bases and J gave up 5 bases, with 12 bases separating them. Germline lookup yields CDR1 SQVTM and CDR2 ANQGSEA. CDR3 DNA sequence: TGCAGCGCTATTCCTGGTAACAATGAGCAGTTCTTC. It specifies CSAIPGNNEQFF.

There are a few counts of this clonotype. A read error may account for a junction end that differs from germline. This chain connects TRBV7-7 to TRBJ2-2, with D maybe TRBD1 (5 bases). In germline, CDR1 is SSHAT, CDR2 FNYEAQ (reference sequence). The CDR3 is 13 amino acids. CDR3 loop: CASSSGLAGELFF. The CDR3 DNA is TGTGCTAGCAGTTCAGGGTTGGCCGGGGAGCTGTTTTTT.

The J gene is TRBJ2-1, the V gene TRBV5-1; unclear D gene. Trimming cost V 0 bases and J 0 bases, with 13 bases left between them. Germline CDR1 and CDR2: SGHRS and YFSETQ. This CDR3 is 17 amino acids long. Here the CDR3 reads CASSLGSTHSSYNEQFF. The DNA for the CDR3 is TGCGCCAGCAGCTTGGGGTCCACTCACAGCTCCTACAATGAGCAGTTCTTC.

This sequence joins TRBV6-2 or TRBV6-3 and TRBJ2-5; 11 positions agree with TRBD2. The CDR3 length is 16 residues. After removal of 1 base from V and 4 bases from J, the junction contained 5 bases not matched to a gene. Germline V gives CDR1 MNHEY, CDR2 SVGEGT. CDR3 protein: CASSYFSGGALETQYF. Written as DNA, the CDR3 is TGTGCCAGCAGTTACTTTAGCGGGGGGGCCCTAGAGACCCAGTACTTC.

The V and J genes are TRBV25-1 and TRBJ2-7; possibly TRBD1 or TRBD2 for D (5 bases each). This CDR3 contains 15 residues. Deletions cut 4 bases from V and 6 bases from J, with 19 bases between. Germline CDR1 is MGHDK and CDR2 is SYGVNS. The CDR3, as DNA: TGTGCCAGCAGTGGACTGGGTAGGGGCGGGCGCGAGCAGTACTTC. Translation: CASSGLGRGGREQYF.

This clonotype was detected a few times. The rearrangement joins TRBV7-2 to TRBJ2-3, with TRBD2 as a possible D gene (5 bases). Per germline, CDR1 SGHTA and CDR2 FQGNSA. With 1 base removed from V and 1 base from J, the gap between germline ends came to 9 bases. The CDR3 runs 15 residues. CDR3 in amino acids: CASSLVPGGTDTQYF. The CDR3 nucleotides read TGTGCCAGCAGCTTAGTACCCGGGGGCACAGATACGCAGTATTTT.

This clonotype was recorded a few times. The chain recombines TRBV5-5 with TRBJ2-1; weak D call: TRBD2 (6 bases). The CDR3 is 15 residues long. Germline lookup yields CDR1 SGHKS and CDR2 YYEKEE (reference sequence). V lost 0 bases and J lost 4, with 11 bases in between. The DNA for the CDR3 is TGTGCCAGCAGCTTGGCCCTAGCGCCATACAATGAGCAGTTCTTC. Amino acid sequence: CASSLALAPYNEQFF.